This T cell receptor (beta chain) was sequenced in a study of T cells after yellow fever vaccination. TCRdb redid the calling of the 5' RACE reads with MiXCR, one entry per CDR3 protein. The sample shows around 550,000 distinct CDR3 sequences, 19% of them seen only once. The trim removed 2 bases at V and 2 bases at J, leaving 3 bases unmatched. From germline, CDR1 is LNHNV and CDR2 YYDKDF (reference sequence). CDR3 length: 16 residues. This clonotype occurred a few times. This rearrangement joins TRBV15 to TRBJ2-3; 11 bases line up with TRBD2. Sequenced material: PBMCs, taken 15 days after the yellow fever booster vaccination. The receptor comes from a man aged 25 to 45 who received the YFV17D yellow fever vaccine. In DNA, the CDR3 is TGTGCCACCAGCAGATATAGCGGGGGGGACACAGATACGCAGTATTTT. This encodes CATSRYSGGDTDTQYF. The full variable domain, completed using reference TRBV15 and TRBJ2-3, is DAMVIQNPRYQVTQFGKPVTLSCSQTLNHNVMYWYQQKSSQAPKLLFHYYDKDFNNEADTPDNFQSRRPNTSFCFLDIRSPGLGDTAMYLCATSRYSGGDTDTQYFGPGTRLTVL.